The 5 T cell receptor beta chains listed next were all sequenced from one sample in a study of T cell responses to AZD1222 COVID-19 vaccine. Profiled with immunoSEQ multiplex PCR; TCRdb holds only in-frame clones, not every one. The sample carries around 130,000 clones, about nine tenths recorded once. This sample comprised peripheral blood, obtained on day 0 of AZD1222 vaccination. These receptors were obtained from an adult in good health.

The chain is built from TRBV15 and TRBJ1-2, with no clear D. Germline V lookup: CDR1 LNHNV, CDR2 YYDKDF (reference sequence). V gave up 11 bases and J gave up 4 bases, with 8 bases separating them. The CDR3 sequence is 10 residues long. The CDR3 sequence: CASPFYGYTF. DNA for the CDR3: TGTGCCTCCCCATTCTATGGCTACACCTTC.

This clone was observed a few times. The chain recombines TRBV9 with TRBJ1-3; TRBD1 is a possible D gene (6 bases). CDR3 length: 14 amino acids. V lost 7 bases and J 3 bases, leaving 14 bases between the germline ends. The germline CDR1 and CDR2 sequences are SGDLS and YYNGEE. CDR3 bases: TGTGCCAGCGGGGAGCAAGGGGGTGGAAACACCATATATTTT. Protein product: CASGEQGGGNTIYF. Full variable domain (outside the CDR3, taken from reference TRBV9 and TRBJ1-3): DSGVTQTPKHLITATGQRVTLRCSPRSGDLSVYWYQQSLDQGLQFLIQYYNGEERAKGNILERFSAQQFPDLHSELNLSSLELGDSALYFCASGEQGGGNTIYFGEGSWLTVV.

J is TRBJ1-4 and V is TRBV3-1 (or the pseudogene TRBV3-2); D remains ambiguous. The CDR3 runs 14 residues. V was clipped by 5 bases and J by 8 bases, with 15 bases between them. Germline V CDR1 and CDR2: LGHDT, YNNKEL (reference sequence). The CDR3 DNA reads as TGTGCCAGCAGCAACGATGGGGTTGGGGAAAAACTGTTTTTT. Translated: CASSNDGVGEKLFF.

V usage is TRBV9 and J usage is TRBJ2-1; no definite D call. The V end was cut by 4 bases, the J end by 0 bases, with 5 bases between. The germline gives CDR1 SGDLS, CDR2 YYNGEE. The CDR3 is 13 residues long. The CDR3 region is CASSLSSYNEQFF. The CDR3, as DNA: TGTGCCAGCAGCTTAAGCTCCTACAATGAGCAGTTCTTC.

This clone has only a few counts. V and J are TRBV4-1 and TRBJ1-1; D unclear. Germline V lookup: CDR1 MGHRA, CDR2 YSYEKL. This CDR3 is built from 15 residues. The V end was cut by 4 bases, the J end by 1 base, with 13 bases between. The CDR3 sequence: CASSRVMERNTEAFF. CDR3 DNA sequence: TGCGCCAGCAGCCGGGTGATGGAGAGGAACACTGAAGCTTTCTTT.